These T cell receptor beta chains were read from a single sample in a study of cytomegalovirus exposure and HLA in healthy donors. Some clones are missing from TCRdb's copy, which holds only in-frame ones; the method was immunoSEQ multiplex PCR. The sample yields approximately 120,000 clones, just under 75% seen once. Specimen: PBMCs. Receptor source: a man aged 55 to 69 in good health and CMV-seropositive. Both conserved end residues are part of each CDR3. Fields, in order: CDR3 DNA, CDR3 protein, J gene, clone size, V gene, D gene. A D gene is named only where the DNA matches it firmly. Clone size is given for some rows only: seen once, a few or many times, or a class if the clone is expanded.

cdr3_nt: TGTGCCAGCAGGGGACAGATTAACTATGGCTACACCTTC
cdr3_aa: CASRGQINYGYTF
j_call: TRBJ1-2
clone_size: .
v_call: TRBV28
d_call: TRBD1

cdr3_nt: TGCGCCAGCAGCTTAAACACAGGGGGAGAGACCCAGTACTTC
cdr3_aa: CASSLNTGGETQYF
j_call: TRBJ2-5
clone_size: once
v_call: TRBV5-1
d_call: TRBD1

cdr3_nt: TGTGCCAGTAGTATACAGGACTATAGCAATCAGCCCCAGCATTTT
cdr3_aa: CASSIQDYSNQPQHF
j_call: TRBJ1-5
clone_size: .
v_call: TRBV19
d_call: .

cdr3_nt: TGCGCCAGCAGCCAAGATCAAGCTTCAACAGATACGCAGTATTTT
cdr3_aa: CASSQDQASTDTQYF
j_call: TRBJ2-3
clone_size: .
v_call: TRBV4-1
d_call: .

cdr3_nt: TGTGCCAGCAGCTCATCCAGGGGCCCCGGGACAGCGAACACCGGGGAGCTGTTTTTT
cdr3_aa: CASSSSRGPGTANTGELFF
j_call: TRBJ2-2
clone_size: .
v_call: TRBV7-3
d_call: TRBD1

cdr3_nt: TGTGCCAGCAGCTGGCCCGCGGGGGGGCTTAATCGCGAGCAGTACTTC
cdr3_aa: CASSWPAGGLNREQYF
j_call: TRBJ2-7
clone_size: .
v_call: TRBV7-8
d_call: TRBD2

cdr3_nt: TGTGCCAGCAGTTCAGCCGGGGGGGGGAGCACCTATAATTCACCCCTCCACTTT
cdr3_aa: CASSSAGGGSTYNSPLHF
j_call: TRBJ1-6
clone_size: .
v_call: TRBV27
d_call: .

cdr3_nt: TGTGCCAGCACCCTAGGGGGCGCGGGGACTGAAGCTTTCTTT
cdr3_aa: CASTLGGAGTEAFF
j_call: TRBJ1-1
clone_size: .
v_call: TRBV11-2
d_call: TRBD1

cdr3_nt: TGCGCCAGCAGCTACCTAGCGGGGGGGTTGCAAGAGACCCAGTACTTC
cdr3_aa: CASSYLAGGLQETQYF
j_call: TRBJ2-5
clone_size: .
v_call: TRBV5-1
d_call: TRBD2

cdr3_nt: TGTGCCAGCAGCCTCTCGTGGGGGACTCCCGGCGGGGATACGCAGTATTTT
cdr3_aa: CASSLSWGTPGGDTQYF
j_call: TRBJ2-3
clone_size: .
v_call: TRBV5-4
d_call: .

cdr3_nt: TGCAGCGCCACGGCGGGACAGGGGGGCACCTACGAGCAGTACTTC
cdr3_aa: CSATAGQGGTYEQYF
j_call: TRBJ2-7
clone_size: .
v_call: TRBV29-1
d_call: TRBD1

cdr3_nt: TGTGCCAGCAGCATACTAGCGGGGGCGCTCACAGATACGCAGTATTTT
cdr3_aa: CASSILAGALTDTQYF
j_call: TRBJ2-3
clone_size: .
v_call: TRBV11-2
d_call: TRBD2

cdr3_nt: TGTGCCAGCAGTCGACAGGGTAACACTGAAGCTTTCTTT
cdr3_aa: CASSRQGNTEAFF
j_call: TRBJ1-1
clone_size: few
v_call: TRBV25-1
d_call: TRBD1

cdr3_nt: TGTGCCAGTAGCACCCCCGGGGATACGCAGTATTTT
cdr3_aa: CASSTPGDTQYF
j_call: TRBJ2-3
clone_size: .
v_call: TRBV19
d_call: .

cdr3_nt: TGTGCCTGGGGACCGGGGGGCTCAGATACGCAGTATTTT
cdr3_aa: CAWGPGGSDTQYF
j_call: TRBJ2-3
clone_size: .
v_call: TRBV30
d_call: .

cdr3_nt: TGCGCCAGCAGCTTGGATTATCAGGAAGCTTTCTTT
cdr3_aa: CASSLDYQEAFF
j_call: TRBJ1-1
clone_size: few
v_call: TRBV5-1
d_call: .

cdr3_nt: TGTGCCAGTAGTATCATTACAGGGAGAAATCAGCCCCAGCATTTT
cdr3_aa: CASSIITGRNQPQHF
j_call: TRBJ1-5
clone_size: .
v_call: TRBV19
d_call: .

cdr3_nt: TGTGCCAGCAGCTCCCGGAGGGTTAACGAGCAGTACTTC
cdr3_aa: CASSSRRVNEQYF
j_call: TRBJ2-7
clone_size: few
v_call: TRBV7-3
d_call: .

cdr3_nt: TGTGCCAGCAGTTCTTTAGGACAGGGTAATTCACCCCTCCACTTT
cdr3_aa: CASSSLGQGNSPLHF
j_call: TRBJ1-6
clone_size: few
v_call: TRBV6-1
d_call: TRBD1

cdr3_nt: TGTGCCACCCTAGGCGCGACAGGGAATTACGAGCAGTACTTC
cdr3_aa: CATLGATGNYEQYF
j_call: TRBJ2-7
clone_size: .
v_call: TRBV28
d_call: TRBD1

cdr3_nt: TGTGCCAGCAGTGAATGGGACAGGAGCTCCTACGAGCAGTACTTC
cdr3_aa: CASSEWDRSSYEQYF
j_call: TRBJ2-7
clone_size: .
v_call: TRBV6-1
d_call: TRBD1

cdr3_nt: TGTGCCAGCAGCTTAGAGAGGGCTGGTGAGCAGTTCTTC
cdr3_aa: CASSLERAGEQFF
j_call: TRBJ2-1
clone_size: .
v_call: TRBV7-9
d_call: .

cdr3_nt: TGTGCCAGCGAGCTCCTTATAAACGGGGCGGGGGAATCGGGCATTCAGTACTTC
cdr3_aa: CASELLINGAGESGIQYF
j_call: TRBJ2-4
clone_size: few
v_call: TRBV7-6
d_call: TRBD2

cdr3_nt: TGCGCCAGCAGTGACGGGAACACCGGGGAGCTGTTTTTT
cdr3_aa: CASSDGNTGELFF
j_call: TRBJ2-2
clone_size: few
v_call: TRBV10-2
d_call: .

cdr3_nt: TGTGCCAGCAGTCCCGGGGCAGATACGCAGTATTTT
cdr3_aa: CASSPGADTQYF
j_call: TRBJ2-3
clone_size: .
v_call: TRBV6-1
d_call: .

cdr3_nt: TGTGCCATCAGCCCCCTCCTTGACAGGCGGAATGGCTACACCTTC
cdr3_aa: CAISPLLDRRNGYTF
j_call: TRBJ1-2
clone_size: few
v_call: TRBV10-3
d_call: .

cdr3_nt: TGTGCCAGCAGCTTAATGCCCGGGGGGCACACTGAAGCTTTCTTT
cdr3_aa: CASSLMPGGHTEAFF
j_call: TRBJ1-1
clone_size: few
v_call: TRBV7-3
d_call: .

cdr3_nt: TGCGCCAGCAGCTTGGGGGGGCTGTCTGGAAACACCATATATTTT
cdr3_aa: CASSLGGLSGNTIYF
j_call: TRBJ1-3
clone_size: few
v_call: TRBV5-1
d_call: .

cdr3_nt: TGTGCCAGCAGTTGGGCTTTGGGTTTTCAAGAGACCCAGTACTTC
cdr3_aa: CASSWALGFQETQYF
j_call: TRBJ2-5
clone_size: .
v_call: TRBV28
d_call: .

cdr3_nt: TGTGCCAGCAGCACCCACACGTCGGGGACCCAGTACTTC
cdr3_aa: CASSTHTSGTQYF
j_call: TRBJ2-5
clone_size: few
v_call: TRBV6-5
d_call: .

cdr3_nt: TGTGCCAGCAGCTTGGAGCACGGCACAGATACGCAGTATTTT
cdr3_aa: CASSLEHGTDTQYF
j_call: TRBJ2-3
clone_size: few
v_call: TRBV5-4
d_call: .

cdr3_nt: TGTGCCAGCAGTGAAAAAACGGGACAGCCCTACGAGCAGTACTTC
cdr3_aa: CASSEKTGQPYEQYF
j_call: TRBJ2-7
clone_size: .
v_call: TRBV6-1
d_call: TRBD1

cdr3_nt: TGTGCCAGTAGTATTGAGAGTGGTTATACAGATACGCAGTATTTT
cdr3_aa: CASSIESGYTDTQYF
j_call: TRBJ2-3
clone_size: .
v_call: TRBV19
d_call: .

cdr3_nt: TGTGCCTGGATTGGACAGGGAACTAATTCACCCCTCCACTTT
cdr3_aa: CAWIGQGTNSPLHF
j_call: TRBJ1-6
clone_size: few
v_call: TRBV30
d_call: TRBD1

cdr3_nt: TGTGCCAGCAGAAGGACAGGGGGGAATCAGCCCCAGCATTTT
cdr3_aa: CASRRTGGNQPQHF
j_call: TRBJ1-5
clone_size: .
v_call: TRBV21-1
d_call: .

cdr3_nt: TGCGCCAGCAGCACCGAAGGGCACCGGGGCACTGAAGCTTTCTTT
cdr3_aa: CASSTEGHRGTEAFF
j_call: TRBJ1-1
clone_size: .
v_call: TRBV5-1
d_call: .

cdr3_nt: TGCGCCAGCAGACCCCGGGACACCACCTACGAGCAGTACTTC
cdr3_aa: CASRPRDTTYEQYF
j_call: TRBJ2-7
clone_size: .
v_call: TRBV5-1
d_call: .

cdr3_nt: TGTGCCAGCAGCCAAGATGGAGGTTCAGATACGCAGTATTTT
cdr3_aa: CASSQDGGSDTQYF
j_call: TRBJ2-3
clone_size: .
v_call: TRBV4-2
d_call: .

cdr3_nt: TGTGCCAGCAGCTTTCGGGGGTTGGGAACCTACGAGCAGTACTTC
cdr3_aa: CASSFRGLGTYEQYF
j_call: TRBJ2-7
clone_size: .
v_call: TRBV7-8
d_call: .

cdr3_nt: TGTGCCAGCAGTTATCCCGTGGGAGGCACTGAAGCTTTCTTT
cdr3_aa: CASSYPVGGTEAFF
j_call: TRBJ1-1
clone_size: .
v_call: TRBV5-6
d_call: .